Below are 19 T cell receptor beta chains sequenced from a single sample in a study of blood T cell repertoires in COVID-19. The repertoire was sequenced with immunoSEQ multiplex PCR; TCRdb's copy has only in-frame clones and lacks some. The sample lists about 100,000 clones, 88% occurring once. The sample taken for sequencing was peripheral blood. The receptor source for this set is a woman aged 55-69 years with acute or convalescent COVID-19.

The gene calls are TRBV12-5 and TRBJ1-5, with a tentative D call TRBD1 (5 bases). V was clipped by 1 base and J by 7 bases, with 11 bases between them. Germline CDR1 is LGHNT and CDR2 is FRNRAP. CDR3 length: 14 amino acids. CDR3 residues: CASGLDGGNQPQHF. The CDR3 DNA reads TGTGCTAGTGGTTTGGACGGGGGTAACCAGCCCCAGCATTTT.

The DNA of the CDR3 is TGTGCCAGTAGTATGGGCAGCCGATCTGGGGCCAACGTCCTGACTTTC. This encodes CASSMGSRSGANVLTF. The V call is TRBV19, the J call TRBJ2-6; D unresolved. The CDR3 runs 16 residues. The ends were cut back, 3 bases at V and 1 base at J, with 10 bases in the middle. Germline loops: CDR1 LNHDA, CDR2 SQIVND (reference sequence).

This clone was picked up one time. This chain connects TRBV28 to TRBJ2-7; D ambiguous. Germline CDR1 MDHEN, CDR2 SYDVKM. V was trimmed by 3 bases and J by 6 bases, leaving 6 bases between them. The CDR3 is 11 residues long. CDR3 residues: CASSLRSEQYF. The CDR3 bases are TGTGCCAGCAGTTTGAGGTCCGAGCAGTACTTC.

The chain combines TRBV7-9 with TRBJ1-2; possibly TRBD1 for D (6 bases). Germline V gives CDR1 SEHNR, CDR2 FQNEAQ (reference sequence). Trimming shortened V by 6 bases and J by 8 bases, and 16 bases separated the two germline ends. This CDR3 is built from 13 residues. CDR3 coding DNA: TGTGCCAGCAGTTTGGTTACAGGGAACGGCTACACCTTC. Translated, it gives CASSLVTGNGYTF.

The gene calls are TRBV7-2 and TRBJ1-2; 8 bases are shared with TRBD1. Germline V gene data show CDR1 as SGHTA and CDR2 as FQGNSA. The length of the CDR3 is 15 residues. V lost 5 bases and J lost 4; bases outside the gene matches: 9. CDR3 in DNA: TGTGCCAGCAGCCCAGGGGGCCGGGGTGGCTATGGCTACACCTTC. It codes for CASSPGGRGGYGYTF.

A few counts support this clone. The rearrangement uses TRBV18 and TRBJ2-3, with D tentatively TRBD2 (5 bases). The CDR3 length is 16 residues. Germline CDR1 and CDR2: KGHSH and LQKENI. Between the trimmed V and J ends, which lost 3 bases and 2 bases, there was a span of 15 bases. Here the CDR3 reads CASSPRPSGYTDTQYF. The CDR3 DNA reads as TGTGCCAGCTCACCGCGACCCAGCGGTTACACAGATACGCAGTATTTT. Full variable domain (outside the CDR3, taken from reference TRBV18 and TRBJ2-3): NAGVMQNPRHLVRRRGQEARLRCSPMKGHSHVYWYRQLPEEGLKFMVYLQKENIIDESGMPKERFSAEFPKEGPSILRIQQVVRGDSAAYFCASSPRPSGYTDTQYFGPGTRLTVL.

V is TRBV6-1 and J is TRBJ2-1; 8 bases agree with TRBD2. V shed 3 bases, J shed 6 bases, and the junction held 10 bases outside the gene matches. This CDR3 spans 16 amino acids. Germline CDR1 reads MNHNS; CDR2 reads SASEGT. CDR3 sequence: CASSEGGLAGVNEQFF. As DNA, the CDR3 is TGTGCCAGCAGTGAGGGAGGTCTAGCGGGTGTCAATGAGCAGTTCTTC.

The chain links TRBV28 to TRBJ1-2; D is unclear. From germline, CDR1 is MDHEN and CDR2 SYDVKM. Trimming took 6 bases from V and 3 from J, leaving 8 bases between them. This CDR3 has 12 residues. The CDR3 loop reads CASRPGYYGYTF. DNA for the CDR3: TGTGCCAGCAGGCCGGGATACTATGGCTACACCTTC.

The chain employs TRBV9 and TRBJ1-3; D ambiguous. Trimming shortened V by 0 bases and J by 0 bases, and 7 bases separated the two germline ends. Germline assignment: CDR1 SGDLS and CDR2 YYNGEE. This CDR3 spans 15 amino acids. CDR3 DNA: TGTGCCAGCAGCGTAGGGCAAATCTCTGGAAACACCATATATTTT. The encoded protein is CASSVGQISGNTIYF.

The chain carries TRBV6-5 and TRBJ2-5, with D tentatively TRBD2 (6 bases). V was pared by 9 bases and J by 0 bases, with 8 bases between. Germline V gene data show CDR1 as MNHEY and CDR2 as SVGAGI. The CDR3 contains 12 residues. The CDR3 DNA follows: TGTGCCAGTGGGACTTACCAAGAGACCCAGTACTTC. It specifies CASGTYQETQYF.

Only one count was recorded for this clone. The rearrangement links TRBV7-8 to TRBJ2-1, with no clear D. The V and J ends lost 3 bases and 5 bases respectively, with 20 bases between them. The CDR3 covers 17 residues. From germline, CDR1 is SGHVS and CDR2 FQNEAQ. Here the CDR3 DNA reads TGTGCCAGCAGCTTTCGGAGAGGCCCCAAACCCAACAATGAGCAGTTCTTC. It translates to CASSFRRGPKPNNEQFF. The variable domain in full, completed from reference TRBV7-8 and TRBJ2-1, reads GAGVSQSPRYKVAKRGQDVALRCDPISGHVSLFWYQQALGQGPEFLTYFQNEAQLDKSGLPSDRFFAERPEGSVSTLKIQRTQQEDSAVYLCASSFRRGPKPNNEQFFGPGTRLTVL.

This clone was seen once. The rearrangement uses TRBV6-6 and TRBJ2-1; 8 nucleotides match TRBD2. This CDR3 region has 15 residues. Per germline, CDR1 MNHNY and CDR2 SVGAGI (reference sequence). Trimming took 0 bases from V and 7 from J; bases not matched to a gene: 5. CDR3 sequence reads: CASSYSGTRQNEQFF. As DNA, the CDR3 is TGTGCCAGCAGTTACTCCGGGACTAGACAGAATGAGCAGTTCTTC.

The chain recombines TRBV28 with TRBJ1-1; no firm D call. From germline, CDR1 is MDHEN and CDR2 SYDVKM. CDR3 length: 13 amino acids. The germline V and J ends were trimmed by 2 bases and 1 base, with 5 bases remaining between them. The DNA of the CDR3 is TGTGCCAGCAGTTTAAAGCAGAACACTGAAGCTTTCTTT. Amino acid sequence: CASSLKQNTEAFF.

This rearrangement joins TRBV12-5 to TRBJ2-1, with 14 nucleotides matching TRBD2. Per the germline V gene, CDR1 is LGHNT and CDR2 is FRNRAP. The CDR3 extends over 19 amino acids. The V gene end was trimmed by 1 base and the J gene end by 9 bases; junction bases not matched to a gene: 14. In DNA form, the CDR3 reads TGTGCTAGTGGTTTGGGGAAAACGCGACTAGCGGGGGGGACGCGTGAGCAGTTCTTC. This codes for CASGLGKTRLAGGTREQFF.

The rearrangement links TRBV10-3 to TRBJ2-5, with D maybe TRBD1 (6 bases). Germline lookup yields CDR1 ENHRY and CDR2 SYGVKD. V shed 8 bases and J shed 1 base, with 11 bases lying between them. The CDR3 is 13 residues long. CDR3 DNA: TGTGCCATCCGGGACACGATCCAAGAGACCCAGTACTTC. Amino acids: CAIRDTIQETQYF.

The CDR3 sequence: CASSPLTRGRNTEAFF. For the CDR3, the DNA is TGTGCCAGCTCCCCCCTCACACGGGGAAGGAACACTGAAGCTTTCTTT. This chain uses TRBV18 with TRBJ1-1; D ambiguous. Germline V gene data show CDR1 as KGHSH and CDR2 as LQKENI. Trimming stripped 6 bases from V and 1 base from J, with 18 bases between. This CDR3 has 16 amino acids.

The rearrangement joins TRBV7-2 to TRBJ2-1; TRBD2 agrees at 8 bases. After removal of 7 bases from V and 4 bases from J, the junction contained 3 bases not matched to a gene. The CDR3 sequence is 13 residues long. Germline V gives CDR1 SGHTA, CDR2 FQGNSA. The CDR3 coding sequence is TGTGCCAGCAATAGCGGGGTATACAATGAGCAGTTCTTC. It is translated as CASNSGVYNEQFF. Together with reference TRBV7-2 and TRBJ2-1, the CDR3 gives the full variable domain: GAGVSQSPSNKVTEKGKDVELRCDPISGHTALYWYRQSLGQGLEFLIYFQGNSAPDKSGLPSDRFSAERTGGSVSTLTIQRTQQEDSAVYLCASNSGVYNEQFFGPGTRLTVL.

The gene calls are TRBV18 and TRBJ1-1; a weak D match, TRBD1 (5 bases). Germline lookup yields CDR1 KGHSH and CDR2 LQKENI. The V and J ends lost 3 bases and 0 bases respectively, with 11 bases between them. CDR3 length equals 15 residues. This CDR3 is CASSPGRQLNTEAFF. CDR3 coding DNA: TGTGCCAGCTCACCGGGCAGACAGTTGAACACTGAAGCTTTCTTT.

V gene TRBV6-5 combines with J gene TRBJ1-2, with unresolved D. This CDR3 comprises 12 residues. The germline CDR1 and CDR2 sequences are MNHEY and SVGAGI. The V gene lost 7 bases and the J gene lost 6 bases, with 12 bases spanning the gap. The chain's CDR3 is CASTRGSDGYTF. The DNA of the CDR3 is TGTGCCAGCACCCGGGGTTCGGATGGCTACACCTTC.